This TCR beta chain originates from a study of blood T cell repertoires in COVID-19 (dated by TCRdb to 2018 to 2020). Notes on the research overall: Collaborator samples came from the United States, Italy and Spain and covered acute and convalescent phases of COVID-19. The material from the prospective study consisted of cDNA or gDNA derived from T cells, B-cell-depleted T cells, or PBMCs. Subjects who had been exposed to COVID-19, were actively infected with it, or had recovered from it provided the deeply sampled blood TCRbeta repertoires that made up the dataset. The repertoires were released in a freely available public database meant as a resource for research on the immune response to SARS-CoV-2. Samples were obtained from the ongoing ImmuneRACE study (first 160 participants) and from over 1,000 subjects provided by 6 global collaborators. Nearly every sample came with metadata listing a de-identified subject ID, COVID-19 status, age in years and sex. Where available, HLA class I and class II types were taken from metadata supplied by the sample provider and were not determined by assay-based typing.

In the prospective study, participants were about 18 to 90 years old, resided in approximately 22 geographic areas of the United States, and were enrolled through a virtual design. Cohort assignment in the prospective study relied on participant-reported clinical history from a screening survey and a study questionnaire. In the prospective study, mobile phlebotomists collected whole blood, serum and a nasopharyngeal or oropharyngeal swab from each participant. Prospective study participants could optionally give additional blood draws and questionnaires over a 2-month period. Blood samples from the prospective study were shipped frozen or at room temperature prior to DNA extraction. V loses 4 bases, J loses 5 bases, and the germline ends lie 15 bases apart. The CDR1 and CDR2 encoded by the germline V gene (reference sequence) are SEHNR and FQNEAQ. Its CDR3 holds 15 amino acids, cysteine through phenylalanine. Only CDR3 DNA remains: 45 bases, in frame from the first base.

TCRbeta CDR3 regions were amplified from genomic DNA using the immunoSEQ Assay, a bias-controlled multiplex PCR. The study's own analysis went as follows. The number of nucleated cells in each sample was estimated by amplification of reference gene primers within the assay. Sequence reads were collapsed and filtered to measure the absolute abundance of every unique TCRbeta CDR3 rearrangement. For each sample, productive Simpson clonality was calculated as the square root of Simpson's diversity index across productive rearrangements. In TCRdb, the immuneACCESS table is reduced to in-frame sequences with V and J assigned. These tables do not hold every clone; where another copy was compared, an unresolved V gene accounts for under half, and the others remain unexplained. D and trimming come from the DNA, and the V and J calls and clone size come from that table. This sample holds 200,000 or so clones; around 82% were observed only once. Of the sample, 6% to 7.5% is held by the ten largest clones.

Of note for this clone: The antigen it recognizes is unknown. No much larger clone exists at a distance of one base, and base qualities are not known.

What the research found in general, with its limitations: The amount of clinical and demographic metadata varied by source and participant and was provided uncurated.

The source material was PBMCs or T cells enriched from blood (not recorded which). The chain employs TRBV7-9 and TRBJ2-1, with TRBD2 as a weak D call on 6 bases. This receptor was obtained from a woman aged 40 to 50 with acute COVID-19. The DNA sequence is given as TGTGCCAGCAGCTCGACTAGTCGAAGGGACAATGAGCAGTTCTTC. The resulting protein is CASSSTSRRDNEQFF.